This TCR beta chain was documented in a study of shared clonotypes between healthy human individuals. V was pared by 5 bases and J by 2 bases, with 18 bases between. Germline V lookup: CDR1 GTSNPN, CDR2 SVGIG (reference sequence). This CDR3 comprises 15 residues. In the CD4+ fraction, cells were divided into CD45RA+ naive and CD45RA-negative memory subsets. Here immunoSEQ multiplex PCR was the method, and the copy in TCRdb shows in-frame clones only, minus some. The table records 950,000 to 1,300,000 clones, around four fifths of them present only once. Material for sequencing was memory CD4+ T cells sorted from blood. Subset specified: CD45RA-negative fraction. The receptor was isolated from a young man in good health. The rearrangement joins TRBV30 to TRBJ1-2; D might be TRBD1 (5 bases). CDR3 in DNA: TGTGCCTGGGGAATAACACAGGTAGACAACTATGGCTACACCTTC. Its translation: CAWGITQVDNYGYTF.